These 22 T cell receptor beta chains were all obtained from the same sample, sequenced in a study of blood T cell repertoires in COVID-19. The table came from immunoSEQ multiplex PCR; TCRdb's copy has only in-frame clones and leaves some out. This table holds 250,000 to 300,000 clones, approximately 82% found once. The sample taken for sequencing was peripheral blood. These receptors originate from a woman aged 18-29 years with acute or convalescent COVID-19.

The chain uses TRBV29-1 and TRBJ2-7; weak D call: TRBD1 (5 bases). The germline V gene has CDR1 SQVTM and CDR2 ANQGSEA. The CDR3 sequence is 14 residues long. V was trimmed by 5 bases and J by 2 bases, leaving 16 bases between them. The CDR3: CSVQGSPGTYEQYF. The DNA for the CDR3 is TGCAGCGTTCAGGGCAGCCCGGGCACCTACGAGCAGTACTTC.

This clone was recorded once. The rearrangement uses TRBV3-1 (or the pseudogene TRBV3-2) and TRBJ1-5; D perhaps matches TRBD1 (5 bases). Germline CDR1 reads LGHDT; CDR2 reads YNNKEL (reference sequence). This CDR3 has 16 amino acids. V was shortened by 4 bases and J by 3 bases, with 16 bases between the two germline ends. Here the CDR3 reads CASSRLGQVDNQPQHF. DNA for the CDR3: TGTGCCAGCAGCCGGTTGGGGCAGGTAGACAATCAGCCCCAGCATTTT.

The chain recombines TRBV3-1 (or the pseudogene TRBV3-2) with TRBJ2-6; D possibly corresponds to TRBD2 (6 bases). CDR3 length: 15 residues. V was trimmed by 3 bases and J by 4 bases, leaving 10 bases between them. Germline lookup yields CDR1 LGHDT and CDR2 YNNKEL (reference sequence). In nucleotides, the CDR3 is TGTGCCAGCAGCCACAGACTAGTAGGGGCCAACGTCCTGACTTTC. Its protein is CASSHRLVGANVLTF.

This sequence joins TRBV4-3 and TRBJ2-7, with 8 bases that match TRBD1. Germline V CDR1 and CDR2: LGHNA, YSLEER. After removal of 0 bases from V and 2 bases from J, the junction contained 3 bases not matched to a gene. The CDR3 is 15 residues long. The CDR3 DNA follows: TGCGCCAGCAGCCAAGAGGGACAGGCTGCCTACGAGCAGTACTTC. Protein product: CASSQEGQAAYEQYF.

This sequence joins TRBV5-1 and TRBJ1-1; 11 bases are shared with TRBD1. V lost 2 bases, J lost 5 bases, and 5 bases stayed unmatched. In germline, CDR1 is SGHRS, CDR2 YFSETQ. The CDR3 runs to 15 residues. CDR3 nucleotide sequence: TGCGCCAGCAGCTTCCAGGGGACAGGGGGGACTGAAGCTTTCTTT. Encoded protein: CASSFQGTGGTEAFF.

V is TRBV7-9 and J is TRBJ1-2, with a possible D match to TRBD1 (5 bases). CDR1 SEHNR and CDR2 FQNEAQ come from the germline V gene (reference sequence). The CDR3 length is 14 residues. The ends were cut back, 4 bases at V and 6 bases at J, with 15 bases in the middle. In DNA, the CDR3 is TGTGCCAGCAGCTCTCCCCCAGGGAATGATGGCTACACCTTC. It encodes CASSSPPGNDGYTF. Variable domain in full (rest from reference TRBV7-9 and TRBJ1-2): DTGVSQNPRHKITKRGQNVTFRCDPISEHNRLYWYRQTLGQGPEFLTYFQNEAQLEKSRLLSDRFSAERPKGSFSTLEIQRTEQGDSAMYLCASSSPPGNDGYTFGSGTRLTVV.

The rearrangement joins TRBV7-9 to TRBJ1-5, with D possibly matching TRBD1 (6 bases). This CDR3 is built from 15 residues. The germline gives CDR1 SEHNR, CDR2 FQNEAQ (reference sequence). V dropped 4 bases and J dropped 3 bases, with 13 bases sitting between them. The CDR3 region is CASSSGEIANQPQHF. CDR3 coding DNA: TGTGCCAGCAGCTCAGGGGAGATAGCCAATCAGCCCCAGCATTTT.

The chain couples TRBV18 to TRBJ1-1; 8 positions agree with TRBD1. CDR1 is KGHSH and CDR2 is LQKENI in the germline V gene. V was clipped by 6 bases and J by 1 base; unmatched bases: 7. This CDR3 is built from 15 residues. The CDR3 DNA is TGTGCCAGCTCCCTTCTTCAGGGGGCGAACACTGAAGCTTTCTTT. It yields the protein CASSLLQGANTEAFF.

This chain joins TRBV6-2 or TRBV6-3 and TRBJ2-1, with 12 positions matching TRBD2. Losses at the gene ends were 6 bases for V and 6 bases for J; bases not matched to a gene: 15. Germline CDR1 reads MNHEY; CDR2 reads SVGEGT. The CDR3 totals 18 residues. This chain's CDR3 is CASSSTSKTSGRGNEQFF. The DNA of the CDR3 is TGTGCCAGCAGCTCCACATCGAAGACTAGCGGGAGAGGCAATGAGCAGTTCTTC.

The chain combines TRBV10-3 with TRBJ2-5; unclear D gene. Germline CDR1 reads ENHRY; CDR2 reads SYGVKD. This CDR3 is built from 15 residues. V dropped 0 bases and J dropped 4 bases, with 12 bases sitting between them. CDR3 sequence (DNA): TGTGCCATCAGTGAGTCTTGGGTTTCGGGAGAGACCCAGTACTTC. Amino acids: CAISESWVSGETQYF.

This clone was detected many times. CDR3 DNA: TGTGCCAGCAGCGGGGACAGGGGCGGCTACACCTTC. This translates into CASSGDRGGYTF. The chain uses TRBV7-9 and TRBJ1-2; 10 bases match TRBD1. The CDR3 is 12 residues long. The germline gives CDR1 SEHNR, CDR2 FQNEAQ (reference sequence). Trimming removed 5 bases from V and 8 bases from J; junction bases left unmatched: 2.

The chain joins TRBV5-1 to TRBJ2-6, with 8 bases identical to TRBD1. CDR3 length equals 15 residues. The V segment lost 4 bases and the J segment 4 bases; nucleotides outside the gene matches: 4. The V gene's germline CDR1 is SGHRS and CDR2 YFSETQ. CDR3 in amino acids: CASSLTGDGANVLTF. Here the CDR3 DNA reads TGCGCCAGCAGCCTGACAGGGGACGGGGCCAACGTCCTGACTTTC.

This clone was detected a few times. V and J are TRBV9 and TRBJ2-1, with 10 bases identical to TRBD2. The germline gives CDR1 SGDLS, CDR2 YYNGEE. This CDR3 spans 19 amino acids. The ends lost 4 bases at V and 2 bases at J; junction bases unmatched: 15. CDR3 sequence (DNA): TGTGCCAGCAGCCCCCGTCGCTTAGCGGGAGGAGGCCCCTACAATGAGCAGTTCTTC. Protein product: CASSPRRLAGGGPYNEQFF.

CDR3 loop: CASSYGDSGNTIYF. The CDR3 DNA reads as TGTGCCAGCAGCTACGGGGACTCTGGAAACACCATATATTTT. J is TRBJ1-3 and V is TRBV5-6; unclear D gene. The CDR3 sequence is 14 residues long. Trimming shortened V by 3 bases and J by 0 bases, and 7 bases separated the two germline ends. Germline CDR1 SGHDT, CDR2 YYEEEE.

The chain employs TRBV7-9 and TRBJ1-3, with D unresolved. This CDR3 comprises 15 residues. Germline CDR1 is SEHNR and CDR2 is FQNEAQ (reference sequence). Trimming removed 4 bases from V and 0 bases from J, with 10 bases in between. In DNA, the CDR3 is TGTGCCAGCAGCTGGAGGGAGCCCTCTGGAAACACCATATATTTT. It codes for CASSWREPSGNTIYF.

V gene TRBV27 combines with J gene TRBJ1-1, with D perhaps TRBD1 (5 bases). Germline V CDR1 and CDR2: MNHEY, SMNVEV (reference sequence). The CDR3 sequence is 18 residues long. V lost 0 bases and J 0 bases, leaving 17 bases between the germline ends. CDR3 nucleotide sequence: TGTGCCAGCAGTTTATCGCGGTCGATGGGGGGTGTGAACACTGAAGCTTTCTTT. It yields the protein CASSLSRSMGGVNTEAFF.

This chain connects TRBV5-1 to TRBJ1-1; 9 bases fit TRBD1. Germline CDR1 is SGHRS and CDR2 is YFSETQ. The CDR3 runs to 14 residues. Losses at the gene ends were 4 bases for V and 4 bases for J; bases not matched to a gene: 5. The CDR3 protein is CASSPGQGTTEAFF. DNA of the CDR3: TGCGCCAGCAGCCCCGGACAGGGGACCACTGAAGCTTTCTTT.

The chain has TRBV21-1 and TRBJ1-4; the D segment call TRBD1 is taken from the table without a DNA check. TRBV21-1 is annotated as a pseudogene. The CDR3 totals 14 residues. The CDR3 sequence: CASKGGQGNEKLFF. CDR3 coding DNA: TGTGCCAGCAAAGGGGGACAGGGGAATGAAAAACTGTTTTTT.

V usage is TRBV14 and J usage is TRBJ2-1, with 7 bases aligning to TRBD2. This CDR3 comprises 18 residues. Germline-derived CDR1 and CDR2 are SGHDN and FVKESK. Trimming took 0 bases from V and 9 from J; bases not matched to a gene: 17. CDR3 in amino acids: CASSQDKGLGLSVGEQFF. CDR3 sequence (DNA): TGTGCCAGCAGCCAAGATAAAGGCTTGGGACTAAGCGTAGGTGAGCAGTTCTTC.

This CDR3 is CASSSTSGRPIDTQYF. The CDR3 nucleotides read TGTGCCAGCAGCTCGACTAGCGGGAGGCCCATAGATACGCAGTATTTT. The gene calls are TRBV11-2 and TRBJ2-3; 13 positions match TRBD2. V lost 4 bases and J lost 5; bases outside the gene matches: 6. Germline-derived CDR1 and CDR2 are SGHAT and FQNNGV. This CDR3 comprises 16 residues.

The J gene is TRBJ2-3, the V gene TRBV14, with TRBD2 matching over 7 bases. Per germline, CDR1 SGHDN and CDR2 FVKESK. The CDR3 is made up of 15 amino acids. V lost 3 bases and J lost 4; bases outside the gene matches: 7. CDR3 protein: CASSQFETSPDTQYF. The CDR3 DNA follows: TGTGCCAGCAGCCAGTTTGAGACTAGCCCAGATACGCAGTATTTT.

This clone came up once. The rearrangement joins TRBV13 to TRBJ2-2; 13 nucleotides align to TRBD2. The CDR3 covers 18 residues. CDR1 is PRHDT, CDR2 FYEKMQ, per germline (reference sequence). The junction had 8 bases not matched to a gene; V was cut back by 4 bases and J by 3 bases. The CDR3, as DNA: TGTGCCAGCAGCTCTCGGACTAGCGGGAGTGGGGACACCGGGGAGCTGTTTTTT. The encoded protein is CASSSRTSGSGDTGELFF. The full variable domain, completed using reference TRBV13 and TRBJ2-2, is AAGVIQSPRHLIKEKRETATLKCYPIPRHDTVYWYQQGPGQDPQFLISFYEKMQSDKGSIPDRFSAQQFSDYHSELNMSSLELGDSALYFCASSSRTSGSGDTGELFFGEGSRLTVL.